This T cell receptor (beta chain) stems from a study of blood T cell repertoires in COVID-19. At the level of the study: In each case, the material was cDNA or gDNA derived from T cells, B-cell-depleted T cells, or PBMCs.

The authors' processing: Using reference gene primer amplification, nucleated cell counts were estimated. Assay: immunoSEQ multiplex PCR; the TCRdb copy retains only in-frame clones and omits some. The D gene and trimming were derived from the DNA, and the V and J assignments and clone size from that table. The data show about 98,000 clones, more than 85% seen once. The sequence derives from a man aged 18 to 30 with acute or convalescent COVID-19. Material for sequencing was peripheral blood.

The CDR3: CASSAGGSGQNGYTF. DNA of the CDR3: TGTGCCAGCAGCGCAGGGGGGAGTGGACAGAATGGCTACACCTTC. The chain uses TRBV9 and TRBJ1-2; 7 positions match TRBD1. After removal of 3 bases from V and 6 bases from J, the junction contained 11 bases not matched to a gene. This CDR3 spans 15 amino acids. Germline V gene sequence: CDR1 SGDLS, CDR2 YYNGEE. Using reference TRBV9 and TRBJ1-2 for the parts outside the CDR3, the full variable domain is DSGVTQTPKHLITATGQRVTLRCSPRSGDLSVYWYQQSLDQGLQFLIQYYNGEERAKGNILERFSAQQFPDLHSELNLSSLELGDSALYFCASSAGGSGQNGYTFGSGTRLTVV.